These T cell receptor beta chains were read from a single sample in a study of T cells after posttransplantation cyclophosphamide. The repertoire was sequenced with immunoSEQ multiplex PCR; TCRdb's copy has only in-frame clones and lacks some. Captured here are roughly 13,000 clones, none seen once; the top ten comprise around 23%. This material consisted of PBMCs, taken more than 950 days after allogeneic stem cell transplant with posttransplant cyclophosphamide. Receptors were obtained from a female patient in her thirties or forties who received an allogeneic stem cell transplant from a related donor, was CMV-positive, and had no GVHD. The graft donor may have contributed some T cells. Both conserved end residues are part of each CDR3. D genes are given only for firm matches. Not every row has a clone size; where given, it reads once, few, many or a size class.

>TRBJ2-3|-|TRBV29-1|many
CSAGGQHTDTQYF
TGCAGCGCGGGGGGCCAGCACACAGATACGCAGTATTTT
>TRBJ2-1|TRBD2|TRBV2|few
CASTGGLAGYNEQFF
TGTGCCAGCACTGGGGGGCTAGCGGGGTACAATGAGCAGTTCTTC
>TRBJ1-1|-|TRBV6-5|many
CASSYSNGEAFF
TGTGCCAGCAGTTACTCGAACGGGGAAGCTTTCTTT
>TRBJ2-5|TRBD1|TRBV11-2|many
CASSSTGVQETQYF
TGTGCCAGCAGCTCGACAGGGGTCCAAGAGACCCAGTACTTC
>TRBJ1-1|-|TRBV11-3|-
CASSRGYLTEAFF
TGTGCCAGCAGCCGAGGGTATCTCACTGAAGCTTTCTTT
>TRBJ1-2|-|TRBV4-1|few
CASSPTGRNYGYTF
TGCGCCAGCAGCCCTACCGGGAGAAACTATGGCTACACCTTC
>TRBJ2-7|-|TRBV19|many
CASSTGSSSLWEQYF
TGTGCCAGTAGTACCGGTAGCTCATCTTTATGGGAGCAGTACTTC
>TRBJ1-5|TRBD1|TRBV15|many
CATSLGTGRYSNQPQHF
TGTGCCACCAGCCTCGGGACAGGGAGGTACAGCAATCAGCCCCAGCATTTT
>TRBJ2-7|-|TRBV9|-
CASSPDSAYEQYF
TGTGCCAGCAGCCCGGACTCCGCCTACGAGCAGTACTTC
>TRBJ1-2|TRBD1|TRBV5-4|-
CASSLDRGYGYTF
TGTGCCAGCAGCTTGGACAGGGGGTATGGCTACACCTTC
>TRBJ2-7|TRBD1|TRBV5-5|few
CASSLGQGAVFPYEQYF
TGTGCCAGCAGCCTGGGACAGGGGGCCGTTTTCCCCTACGAGCAGTACTTC
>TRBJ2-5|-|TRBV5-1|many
CASSPETETQYF
TGCGCCAGCAGCCCGGAGACAGAGACCCAGTACTTC
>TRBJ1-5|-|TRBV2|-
CASRRDAPGTQHF
TGTGCCAGTAGGCGGGACGCCCCAGGAACCCAGCATTTT
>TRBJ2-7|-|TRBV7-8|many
CASSLGQNLYEQYF
TGTGCCAGCAGCCTCGGACAGAACCTATACGAGCAGTACTTC